This T cell receptor beta chain was found in a study of cytomegalovirus exposure and HLA in healthy donors. General observations from the study: Reportedly, TCR beta sequences accurately predicted HLA-A and HLA-B alleles in most subjects. Earlier results showed most TCR beta V segments being productive about 90% or about 30% of the time.

Researchers ran the PCR with 60 Vbeta and 13 Jbeta primers. The repertoire was sequenced with immunoSEQ multiplex PCR; TCRdb's copy has only in-frame clones and lacks some. The repertoire includes 90,000 to 100,000 clones, about four fifths of them detected once, and 3.8% sits in the top ten. To note about this clone: What it binds is not known.

Germline-derived CDR1 and CDR2 are MNHEY and SVGAGI. The trim removed 6 bases at V and 8 bases at J, leaving 4 bases unmatched. The CDR3 covers 12 residues. The chain is built from TRBV6-5 and TRBJ1-3, with 7 bases matching TRBD1. The source of this sequence is a man aged 45 to 65 in good health and CMV-seronegative. The sample comprised PBMCs. For the CDR3, the DNA is TGTGCCAGCAGCAACAGGGGCCACACCATATATTTT. This translates into CASSNRGHTIYF.